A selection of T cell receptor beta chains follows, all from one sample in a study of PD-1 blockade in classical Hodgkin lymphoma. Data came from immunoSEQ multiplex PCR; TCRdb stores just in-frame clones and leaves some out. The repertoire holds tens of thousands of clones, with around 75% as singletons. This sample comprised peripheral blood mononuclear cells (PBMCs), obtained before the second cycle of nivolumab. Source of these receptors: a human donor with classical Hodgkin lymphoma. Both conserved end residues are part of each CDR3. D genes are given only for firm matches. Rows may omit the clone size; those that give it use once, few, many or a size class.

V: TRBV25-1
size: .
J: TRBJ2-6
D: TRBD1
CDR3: CASSPGQGNTGANVLTF
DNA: TGTGCCAGCAGCCCGGGACAGGGAAATACTGGGGCCAACGTCCTGACTTTC

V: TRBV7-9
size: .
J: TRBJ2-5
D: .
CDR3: CASSPMGSGETQYF
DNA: TGTGCCAGCAGCCCCATGGGGTCGGGCGAGACCCAGTACTTC

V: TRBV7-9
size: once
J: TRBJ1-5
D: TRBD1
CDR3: CASSRGTGSGSNQPQHF
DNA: TGTGCCAGCAGCCGCGGGACAGGGTCTGGGAGCAATCAGCCCCAGCATTTT

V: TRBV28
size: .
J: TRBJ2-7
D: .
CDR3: CASTTTTVSYEQYF
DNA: TGTGCCAGCACCACAACGACGGTATCCTACGAGCAGTACTTC

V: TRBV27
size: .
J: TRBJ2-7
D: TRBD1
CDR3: CASSNRTGGSYEQYF
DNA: TGTGCCAGCAGTAACCGGACAGGGGGAAGCTACGAGCAGTACTTC

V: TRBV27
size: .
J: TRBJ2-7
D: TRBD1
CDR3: CASSFPSTGGRYEQYF
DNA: TGTGCCAGCAGTTTCCCGTCGACAGGGGGCCGCTACGAGCAGTACTTC

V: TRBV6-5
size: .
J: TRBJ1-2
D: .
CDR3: CASSWDTNYGYTF
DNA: TGTGCCAGCAGTTGGGACACTAACTATGGCTACACCTTC

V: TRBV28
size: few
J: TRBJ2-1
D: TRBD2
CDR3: CASSLVGGSYNEQFF
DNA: TGTGCCAGCAGTTTAGTGGGGGGGTCCTACAATGAGCAGTTCTTC

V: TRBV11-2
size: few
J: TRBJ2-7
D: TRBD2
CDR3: CASSFSRREWLGSYEQYF
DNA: TGTGCCAGCAGCTTTAGTAGGCGGGAGTGGTTAGGCTCCTACGAGCAGTACTTC

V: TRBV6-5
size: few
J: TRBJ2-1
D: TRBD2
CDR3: CASSYPLAGGIYEQFF
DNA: TGTGCCAGCAGTTACCCACTAGCGGGAGGAATTTATGAGCAGTTCTTC

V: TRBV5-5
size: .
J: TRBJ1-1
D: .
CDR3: CASSQRAQGSTEAFF
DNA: TGTGCCAGCAGCCAGCGGGCACAAGGGAGCACTGAAGCTTTCTTT

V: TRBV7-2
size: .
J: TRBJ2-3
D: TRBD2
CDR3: CASSSGLGTDTQYF
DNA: TGTGCCAGCAGCTCGGGACTAGGGACAGATACGCAGTATTTT

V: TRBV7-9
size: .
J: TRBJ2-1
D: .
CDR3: CASSLVADYEQFF
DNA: TGTGCCAGCAGCTTAGTGGCTGACTATGAGCAGTTCTTC

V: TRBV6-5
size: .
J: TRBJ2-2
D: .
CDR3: CASRQITGELFF
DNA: TGTGCCAGCAGACAGATCACCGGGGAGCTGTTTTTT

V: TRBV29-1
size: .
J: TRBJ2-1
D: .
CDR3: CSAERGNEQFF
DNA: TGCAGCGCCGAGAGGGGCAATGAGCAGTTCTTC

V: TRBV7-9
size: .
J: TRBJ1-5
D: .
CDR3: CASSLEGRNQPQHF
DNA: TGTGCCAGCAGCTTAGAGGGCCGTAATCAGCCCCAGCATTTT

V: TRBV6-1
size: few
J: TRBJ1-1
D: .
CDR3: CASSERGVNTEAFF
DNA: TGTGCCAGCAGTGAACGGGGGGTGAACACTGAAGCTTTCTTT

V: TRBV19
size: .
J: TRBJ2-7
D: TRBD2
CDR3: CASSIRGRGNHEQYF
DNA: TGTGCCAGTAGTATACGCGGGAGGGGTAATCACGAGCAGTACTTC

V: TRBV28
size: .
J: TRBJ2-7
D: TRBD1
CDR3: CASSLRQGVTYEQYF
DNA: TGTGCCAGCAGTTTACGGCAGGGGGTGACCTACGAGCAGTACTTC

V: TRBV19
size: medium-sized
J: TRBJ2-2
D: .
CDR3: CASRAGTLNTGELFF
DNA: TGTGCCAGTAGGGCCGGGACATTGAACACCGGGGAGCTGTTTTTT

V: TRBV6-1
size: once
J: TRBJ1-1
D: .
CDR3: CASSGAGSNTEAFF
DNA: TGTGCCAGCAGTGGGGCAGGTTCTAACACTGAAGCTTTCTTT

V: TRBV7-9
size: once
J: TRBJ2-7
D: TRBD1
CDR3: CASSIRDRGFYEQYF
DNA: TGTGCCAGCAGCATCCGGGACAGGGGGTTCTACGAGCAGTACTTC